The 16 T cell receptor beta chains below all came from one sample that was sequenced in a study of cytomegalovirus exposure and HLA in healthy donors. With 60 Vbeta and 13 Jbeta primers, the PCR was carried out. Profiled with immunoSEQ multiplex PCR; TCRdb holds only in-frame clones, not every one. Of under 200,000 clones listed, over 75% are singletons. Sequencing was carried out using PBMCs. Receptor source: a man aged 45-65 years in good health and CMV-seropositive.

J is TRBJ2-1 and V is TRBV5-4; possible D gene TRBD2, 6 bases. CDR1 and CDR2 (germline): SGHNT, YYREEE (reference sequence). CDR3 length: 14 amino acids. Trimming removed 5 bases at V and 6 bases at J, with 15 bases between. The DNA for the CDR3 is TGTGCCAGCAGACATAAAGGGCGGGGCAATGAGCAGTTCTTC. This gives the protein CASRHKGRGNEQFF.

The chain couples TRBV28 to TRBJ2-5; 11 nucleotides agree with TRBD2. Germline V gene data show CDR1 as MDHEN and CDR2 as SYDVKM. CDR3 length: 15 residues. V was pared by 4 bases and J by 5 bases, with 6 bases of the junction left unmatched. The CDR3 is CASSSLSGGAETQYF. CDR3 bases: TGTGCCAGCAGTTCTCTTAGCGGGGGGGCTGAGACCCAGTACTTC.

V is TRBV5-4 and J is TRBJ1-3, with 10 bases identical to TRBD1. The germline CDR1 and CDR2 sequences are SGHNT and YYREEE (reference sequence). The CDR3 has 17 residues. The J segment lost 3 bases and the V segment lost 0 bases, leaving 6 bases of the junction unmatched. CDR3 sequence reads: CASSLGPGDRGGNTIYF. In DNA form, the CDR3 reads TGTGCCAGCAGCTTGGGACCGGGGGACAGGGGTGGAAACACCATATATTTT. Supplemented by reference TRBV5-4 and TRBJ1-3, the full variable domain reads ETGVTQSPTHLIKTRGQQVTLRCSSQSGHNTVSWYQQALGQGPQFIFQYYREEENGRGNFPPRFSGLQFPNYSSELNVNALELDDSALYLCASSLGPGDRGGNTIYFGEGSWLTVV.

This clone was observed once. V and J are TRBV4-2 and TRBJ2-3; no clear D gene. V dropped 8 bases and J dropped 6 bases, with 21 bases sitting between them. Germline lookup yields CDR1 LGHNA and CDR2 YNFKEQ. The CDR3 is made up of 15 amino acids. The CDR3 sequence: CASGLGRASTDTQYF. CDR3 nucleotides: TGTGCCAGCGGCCTTGGGCGCGCATCTACTGATACGCAGTATTTT.

This chain uses TRBV28 with TRBJ2-7, with 14 bases that match TRBD2. Per the germline V gene, CDR1 is MDHEN and CDR2 is SYDVKM. Germline trimming cut 4 bases from V and 4 bases from J; bases unmatched to any gene: 3. The CDR3 has 15 amino acids. The CDR3 reads CASSSGLAGVYEQYF. The CDR3 coding sequence is TGTGCCAGCAGTTCGGGACTAGCGGGGGTATACGAGCAGTACTTC.

This clone was observed once. Its ends do not fully match the called genes, so a read error is possible. The rearrangement links TRBV7-2 to TRBJ2-1, with 7 bases identical to TRBD1. Germline V lookup: CDR1 SGHTA, CDR2 FQGNSA. The CDR3 is 12 residues long. CDR3 in DNA: TGTGCCAGCAGCCAGGCCGACAGGGTCCGGATCTTC. This encodes CASSQADRVRIF.

This clone appeared once. The rearrangement uses TRBV19 and TRBJ1-5; 10 nucleotides agree with TRBD1. CDR1 is LNHDA and CDR2 is SQIVND in the germline V gene (reference sequence). This CDR3 comprises 16 residues. The V and J ends lost 2 bases and 9 bases, in that order; junction bases with no gene match: 10. CDR3 amino acids: CASSIRDRGGQRPQHF. The CDR3 nucleotides read TGTGCCAGTAGTATACGGGACAGGGGAGGTCAACGGCCCCAGCATTTT. The variable domain in full, completed from reference TRBV19 and TRBJ1-5, reads DGGITQSPKYLFRKEGQNVTLSCEQNLNHDAMYWYRQDPGQGLRLIYYSQIVNDFQKGDIAEGYSVSREKKESFPLTVTSAQKNPTAFYLCASSIRDRGGQRPQHFGDGTRLSIL.

This rearrangement joins TRBV7-2 to TRBJ1-5; 9 bases match TRBD1. The CDR3 consists of 18 residues. Germline V lookup: CDR1 SGHTA, CDR2 FQGNSA. V was clipped by 4 bases and J by 2 bases; unmatched bases: 12. The CDR3 coding sequence is TGTGCCAGCAGCTGGGGACAGGGTGGACCGACAGGCAATCAGCCCCAGCATTTT. Amino acid sequence: CASSWGQGGPTGNQPQHF. The variable domain in full, completed from reference TRBV7-2 and TRBJ1-5, reads GAGVSQSPSNKVTEKGKDVELRCDPISGHTALYWYRQSLGQGLEFLIYFQGNSAPDKSGLPSDRFSAERTGGSVSTLTIQRTQQEDSAVYLCASSWGQGGPTGNQPQHFGDGTRLSIL.

The chain joins TRBV5-4 to TRBJ1-2; TRBD1 matches at 10 bases. From germline, CDR1 is SGHNT and CDR2 YYREEE (reference sequence). The V segment lost 5 bases and the J segment 4 bases; nucleotides outside the gene matches: 5. The CDR3 has 14 amino acids. DNA for the CDR3: TGTGCCAGCAGGACCGGGACAGGGGTCTATGGCTACACCTTC. Translated: CASRTGTGVYGYTF.

V and J are TRBV4-2 and TRBJ2-7; weak D call: TRBD2 (6 bases). V dropped 0 bases and J dropped 4 bases, with 13 bases sitting between them. The length of the CDR3 is 15 residues. The germline V gene encodes CDR1 LGHNA and CDR2 YNFKEQ. CDR3 region: CASSQDRGSPYEQYF. The CDR3 nucleotides read TGTGCCAGCAGCCAAGACCGGGGGAGCCCTTACGAGCAGTACTTC.

This clone appeared once. The rearrangement uses TRBV4-1 and TRBJ1-3; TRBD1 matches 7 bases. V lost 8 bases, J lost 4 bases, and 5 bases stayed unmatched. This CDR3 has 13 amino acids. Germline CDR1 and CDR2: MGHRA and YSYEKL. The CDR3 DNA reads TGCGCCAGCGCGAGGGGGCACGGAAACACCATATATTTT. This gives the protein CASARGHGNTIYF.

This clone was counted a few times. The J gene is TRBJ1-1, the V gene TRBV10-3; TRBD1 matches 8 bases. The CDR3 is 13 residues long. J gave up 5 bases and V 6 bases, and 5 bases lay outside the gene matches. CDR1 ENHRY and CDR2 SYGVKD come from the germline V gene. Written as DNA, the CDR3 is TGTGCCATCAGGGCAGGGGGCTGGACTGAAGCTTTCTTT. It encodes CAIRAGGWTEAFF.

Only one count was recorded for this clone. This chain links TRBV19 with TRBJ2-7; D remains ambiguous. V lost 5 bases and J lost 3, with 14 bases in between. CDR3 length: 14 amino acids. Germline V gene data show CDR1 as LNHDA and CDR2 as SQIVND (reference sequence). CDR3 bases: TGTGCCAGTAGTTCCCGGAGCTCGAACTACGAGCAGTACTTC. Amino acids: CASSSRSSNYEQYF.

This clone appeared once. The chain couples TRBV5-4 to TRBJ2-5, with D perhaps TRBD2 (7 bases). CDR3 length equals 13 residues. Germline V lookup: CDR1 SGHNT, CDR2 YYREEE (reference sequence). V gave up 4 bases and J gave up 5 bases, with 12 bases separating them. Here the CDR3 reads CASSPGGEETQYF. CDR3 nucleotides: TGTGCCAGCAGCCCGGGGGGCGAGGAGACCCAGTACTTC. Together with reference TRBV5-4 and TRBJ2-5, the CDR3 gives the full variable domain: ETGVTQSPTHLIKTRGQQVTLRCSSQSGHNTVSWYQQALGQGPQFIFQYYREEENGRGNFPPRFSGLQFPNYSSELNVNALELDDSALYLCASSPGGEETQYFGPGTRLLVL.

This chain joins TRBV6-6 and TRBJ1-1; TRBD1 agrees at 7 bases. The germline CDR1 and CDR2 sequences are MNHNY and SVGAGI (reference sequence). The CDR3 extends over 13 amino acids. Losses at the gene ends were 2 bases for V and 6 bases for J; bases not matched to a gene: 3. CDR3 in amino acids: CASSYDRDAEAFF. CDR3 nucleotide sequence: TGTGCCAGCAGTTACGACAGGGACGCTGAAGCTTTCTTT.

This chain joins TRBV10-3 and TRBJ1-6; no clear D gene. This CDR3 contains 11 residues. Germline V gives CDR1 ENHRY, CDR2 SYGVKD. V lost 5 bases and J lost 14, with 10 bases in between. CDR3 nucleotide sequence: TGTGCCATCAGTCCCGGGGAGGCCCTCCACTTT. Protein sequence: CAISPGEALHF.